A selection of T cell receptor beta chains follows, all from one sample in a study of OX40 agonist ivuxolimab in advanced cancers. Clones were read by immunoSEQ multiplex PCR, and TCRdb kept only the in-frame ones, dropping some. The data show under 150,000 clones, around 89% seen once. Here the sequenced sample was CD4+ or CD8+ T cells sorted from blood, taken in a trial of the OX40 agonist ivuxolimab. The origin of the receptors is an adult with an advanced solid tumor such as melanoma, head and neck, liver or kidney cancer. The CDR3 runs from the conserved cysteine through the conserved F or W. Fields, in order: CDR3 DNA, CDR3 protein, J gene, V gene, clone size, D gene. A D gene is named only where the DNA matches it firmly. Not every row has a clone size; where given, it reads once, few, many or a size class.

CDR3nt: TGTGCCAGCAGCTTCAGGGGTGAATCCACAGATACGCAGTATTTT
CDR3aa: CASSFRGESTDTQYF
j_gene: TRBJ2-3
v_gene: TRBV7-3
abundance: NA
d_gene: NA

CDR3nt: TGTGCCAGCAGTTTAGGGGGGAGCTCCTACAATGAGCAGTTCTTC
CDR3aa: CASSLGGSSYNEQFF
j_gene: TRBJ2-1
v_gene: TRBV28
abundance: NA
d_gene: NA

CDR3nt: TGTGCCAGCAGCCGTCTCGGACAGACCTCGAACACCGGGGAGCTGTTTTTT
CDR3aa: CASSRLGQTSNTGELFF
j_gene: TRBJ2-2
v_gene: TRBV7-9
abundance: NA
d_gene: NA

CDR3nt: TGTGCCAGCAGTACGTCCAGGCCCCTCCACTTT
CDR3aa: CASSTSRPLHF
j_gene: TRBJ1-6
v_gene: TRBV28
abundance: NA
d_gene: NA

CDR3nt: TGCGCCAGCAGCCAAGTGGGCCCGGGGCTGGCCTCCTACGAGCAGTACTTC
CDR3aa: CASSQVGPGLASYEQYF
j_gene: TRBJ2-7
v_gene: TRBV4-1
abundance: NA
d_gene: NA

CDR3nt: TGTGCCAGCAGTCTCGGACCGGGTTCCCCCTACGAGCAGTACTTC
CDR3aa: CASSLGPGSPYEQYF
j_gene: TRBJ2-7
v_gene: TRBV11-3
abundance: few
d_gene: NA

CDR3nt: TGTGCCAGCGGGGGGGCAGGTGGCCTGGATGAAAAACTGTTTTTT
CDR3aa: CASGGAGGLDEKLFF
j_gene: TRBJ1-4
v_gene: TRBV6-6
abundance: NA
d_gene: NA

CDR3nt: TGTGCCAGCAGCTCGGGAGTTCCGCGTCCCGATAATGGCTACACCTTC
CDR3aa: CASSSGVPRPDNGYTF
j_gene: TRBJ1-2
v_gene: TRBV11-2
abundance: NA
d_gene: NA

CDR3nt: TGCGCCAGCAGCTTCCAAACGGGGGTCACAGATACGCAGTATTTT
CDR3aa: CASSFQTGVTDTQYF
j_gene: TRBJ2-3
v_gene: TRBV5-1
abundance: NA
d_gene: NA

CDR3nt: TGTGCCAGCAGCGTTCTGACAGGGGACAGGGCTTTCTTT
CDR3aa: CASSVLTGDRAFF
j_gene: TRBJ1-1
v_gene: TRBV9
abundance: NA
d_gene: TRBD1

CDR3nt: TGTGCCAGCAGCTGGCAGGGGAACACTGAAGCTTTCTTT
CDR3aa: CASSWQGNTEAFF
j_gene: TRBJ1-1
v_gene: TRBV7-9
abundance: NA
d_gene: NA

CDR3nt: TGTGCCAGCAGTGAGAGATATGGCTACACCTTC
CDR3aa: CASSERYGYTF
j_gene: TRBJ1-2
v_gene: TRBV6-1
abundance: few
d_gene: NA

CDR3nt: TGTGCCAGCAGCTTACTGGGGGGCAATCAGCCCCAGCATTTT
CDR3aa: CASSLLGGNQPQHF
j_gene: TRBJ1-5
v_gene: TRBV7-2
abundance: NA
d_gene: NA

CDR3nt: TGTGCCAGCTCCCCGACAGGGGGGAATCAGCCCCAGCATTTT
CDR3aa: CASSPTGGNQPQHF
j_gene: TRBJ1-5
v_gene: TRBV18
abundance: once
d_gene: TRBD1

CDR3nt: TGTGCCAGCAGTTCCCCCGAAGCGGGGGTACTGGATACGCAGTATTTT
CDR3aa: CASSSPEAGVLDTQYF
j_gene: TRBJ2-3
v_gene: TRBV27
abundance: once
d_gene: TRBD2

CDR3nt: TGTGCCAGCATGCTCAGGGACGGTCGTAATTCACCCCTCCACTTT
CDR3aa: CASMLRDGRNSPLHF
j_gene: TRBJ1-6
v_gene: TRBV2
abundance: NA
d_gene: NA

CDR3nt: TGTGCCAGCAGCCCGGGGGATGAGCAGTTCTTC
CDR3aa: CASSPGDEQFF
j_gene: TRBJ2-1
v_gene: TRBV7-2
abundance: NA
d_gene: NA

CDR3nt: TGTGCCAGCAGCTTAGGGGTACCCCAAGAGACCCAGTACTTC
CDR3aa: CASSLGVPQETQYF
j_gene: TRBJ2-5
v_gene: TRBV7-2
abundance: NA
d_gene: NA

CDR3nt: TGTGCCAGCAGTTACTCGCGAGGCCTCACCTACGAGCAGTACTTC
CDR3aa: CASSYSRGLTYEQYF
j_gene: TRBJ2-7
v_gene: TRBV6-5
abundance: NA
d_gene: NA

CDR3nt: TGTGCCAGCAGTTGGAGCGGCCGAGGGACCGGGGAGCTGTTTTTT
CDR3aa: CASSWSGRGTGELFF
j_gene: TRBJ2-2
v_gene: TRBV28
abundance: NA
d_gene: NA

CDR3nt: TGTGCCAGCTCACCTCCGAGCATGCAAGAGACCCAGTACTTC
CDR3aa: CASSPPSMQETQYF
j_gene: TRBJ2-5
v_gene: TRBV18
abundance: NA
d_gene: NA

CDR3nt: TGTGCCAGCAGCTCGGGACTAGCGGGGGGCCGCGAGCAGTACTTC
CDR3aa: CASSSGLAGGREQYF
j_gene: TRBJ2-7
v_gene: TRBV7-2
abundance: NA
d_gene: TRBD2

CDR3nt: TGTGCCAGCAGTTTAGGGGCCCGACAGTTCTACGAGCAGTACTTC
CDR3aa: CASSLGARQFYEQYF
j_gene: TRBJ2-7
v_gene: TRBV28
abundance: NA
d_gene: NA

CDR3nt: TGTGCCAGCTCGCCGGACCCAAACTATGGCTACACCTTC
CDR3aa: CASSPDPNYGYTF
j_gene: TRBJ1-2
v_gene: TRBV18
abundance: NA
d_gene: NA